The source of this T cell receptor (beta chain) is a study of T cells in Graves' hyperthyroidism and ophthalmopathy. With regard to this clonotype: Antigen: not known.

Amplified TCR beta CDR3 regions derived from RNA transcripts. In the first-round RT-PCR of the TCR CDR3, the HTBI primer set was used. A single record per CDR3 protein comes from TCRdb applying MiXCR to the multiplex PCR reads. The repertoire includes 350,000 to 400,000 distinct CDR3 sequences, more than 11% of them detected once, and 11% sits in the top ten. With 10 bases clipped from V and 1 base from J, the junction kept 8 bases outside the gene matches. Germline-derived CDR1 and CDR2 are SEHNR and FQNEAQ (reference sequence). CDR3 length: 16 amino acids. General study findings and limits: The blood repertoire included most of the expanded thyroid clonotypes above 0.001.

The TCR was taken from a woman in her fifties or sixties with Graves' hyperthyroidism. J is TRBJ2-1 and V is TRBV7-9, with 12 bases that match TRBD2. The sample comprised blood. CDR3 protein: CATGLAGRISYNEQFF. The CDR3 DNA reads TGTGCCACCGGACTAGCGGGAAGAATTTCCTACAATGAGCAGTTCTTC. Looking up the rest from reference TRBV7-9 and TRBJ2-1 gives the full variable domain: DTGVSQNPRHKITKRGQNVTFRCDPISEHNRLYWYRQTLGQGPEFLTYFQNEAQLEKSRLLSDRFSAERPKGSFSTLEIQRTEQGDSAMYLCATGLAGRISYNEQFFGPGTRLTVL.